These T cell receptor beta chains were read from a single sample in a study of cytomegalovirus exposure and HLA in healthy donors. Sequencing used immunoSEQ multiplex PCR; TCRdb keeps in-frame clones, though not all of them. The repertoire consists of approximately 100,000 clones, with roughly 92% occurring once and the leading ten covering about 1.1%. Input material: PBMCs. Receptors were obtained from a woman in her 30s in good health and CMV-seropositive. Both conserved end residues are trimmed from each CDR3.

j_call v_call cdr3_aa
TRBJ1-5 TRBV19 ASSSRYSNQPQH
TRBJ2-7 TRBV28 ASSLNVQEQY
TRBJ1-5 TRBV30 AWSPGVGNQPQH
TRBJ2-3 TRBV7-8 ASSLLLAGGDTQY
TRBJ2-3 TRBV19 ASRRQGTKDTQY
TRBJ2-7 TRBV11-2 ASRLAAFYEQY
TRBJ2-5 TRBV5-4 ASSLRTSGQETQY
TRBJ2-5 TRBV27 ASSFALGKFY
TRBJ2-1 TRBV6-5 ASIGGNEQF
TRBJ1-2 TRBV7-6 ASGQGPDYGYT
TRBJ2-1 TRBV7-2 ASSSISLYNEQF
TRBJ2-3 TRBV6-4 ASSSSGSGGADTQY
TRBJ2-5 TRBV19 ASNGEPRETQY
TRBJ2-2 TRBV4-2 ASSQEGGNGELF
TRBJ1-1 TRBV6-5 ASGAGGHSEAF
TRBJ2-7 TRBV28 ASSRGAPF
TRBJ2-2 TRBV28 AGRGAGSTGELF
TRBJ1-2 TRBV27 ASSPDPGQWGFSDHALYGYT
TRBJ2-7 TRBV20-1 SATHYEQY
TRBJ2-3 TRBV28 ASSVVGTSGNTQY
TRBJ2-1 TRBV11-2 ASSYGQVAGKDEQF
TRBJ1-5 TRBV5-5 ASSLYRGNQPQH
TRBJ1-2 TRBV5-6 ASSLGRGRVGYT
TRBJ1-2 TRBV4-3 ASSPGTNYGYT
TRBJ2-1 TRBV7-9 ASSTSRTVEYNEQF
TRBJ2-7 TRBV30 AWRGLANQDFYEQY
TRBJ2-7 TRBV6-5 ASSRGAGEQY
TRBJ2-1 TRBV9 ASSVAGLAVYNEQF
TRBJ1-5 TRBV11-3 ASSLIDWGSIVIQPQH
TRBJ1-1 TRBV28 ASSLRDIETF
TRBJ2-7 TRBV4-3 ASSQDADSSYEQY
TRBJ2-1 TRBV19 ASSGTSGLGEQF